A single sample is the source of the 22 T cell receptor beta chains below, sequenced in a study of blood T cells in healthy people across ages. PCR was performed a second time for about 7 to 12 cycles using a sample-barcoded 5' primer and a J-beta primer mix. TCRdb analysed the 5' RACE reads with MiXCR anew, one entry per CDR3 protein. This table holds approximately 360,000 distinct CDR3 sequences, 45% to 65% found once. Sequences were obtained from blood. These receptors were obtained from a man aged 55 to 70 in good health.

As DNA, the CDR3 is TGTGCCAGCAGCACCCGCCTGAGACGGGACTATGGCTACACCTTC. Translation gives CASSTRLRRDYGYTF. The V and J genes are TRBV11-2 and TRBJ1-2; D gene unclear. Germline-derived CDR1 and CDR2 are SGHAT and FQNNGV. The CDR3 is 15 residues long. V was cut by 5 bases and J by 3 bases, with 16 bases left in between. Variable domain in full (rest from reference TRBV11-2 and TRBJ1-2): EAGVAQSPRYKIIEKRQSVAFWCNPISGHATLYWYQQILGQGPKLLIQFQNNGVVDDSQLPKDRFSAERLKGVDSTLKIQPAKLEDSAVYLCASSTRLRRDYGYTFGSGTRLTVV.

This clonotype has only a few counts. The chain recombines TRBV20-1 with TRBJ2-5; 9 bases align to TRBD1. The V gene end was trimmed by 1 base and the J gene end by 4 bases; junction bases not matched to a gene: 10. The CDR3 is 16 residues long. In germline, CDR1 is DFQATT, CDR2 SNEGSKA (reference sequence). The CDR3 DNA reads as TGCAGTGCTAGAGCTCTACGGGACAGGGTCAGAGAGACCCAGTACTTC. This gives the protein CSARALRDRVRETQYF.

The DNA for the CDR3 is TGTGCCAGCTCACCGACCCGGACGTACGAGCAGTACTTC. It is translated as CASSPTRTYEQYF. This chain connects TRBV18 to TRBJ2-7; no definite D call. The CDR3 is 13 residues long. Trimming pared 3 bases from V and 4 bases from J, leaving 10 bases between. Germline-derived CDR1 and CDR2 are KGHSH and LQKENI.

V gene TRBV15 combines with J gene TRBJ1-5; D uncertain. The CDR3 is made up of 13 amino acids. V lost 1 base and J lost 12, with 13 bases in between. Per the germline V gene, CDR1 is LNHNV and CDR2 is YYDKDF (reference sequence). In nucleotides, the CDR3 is TGTGCCACCAGCAGAGGTTTAGCTCAACTCCAGCATTTT. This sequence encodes CATSRGLAQLQHF.

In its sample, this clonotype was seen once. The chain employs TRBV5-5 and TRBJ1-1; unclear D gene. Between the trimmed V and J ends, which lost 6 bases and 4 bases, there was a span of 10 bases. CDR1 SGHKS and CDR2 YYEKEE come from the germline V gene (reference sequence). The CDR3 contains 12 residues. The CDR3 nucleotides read TGTGCCAGCAACCTCGGACCCACTGAAGCTTTCTTT. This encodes CASNLGPTEAFF.

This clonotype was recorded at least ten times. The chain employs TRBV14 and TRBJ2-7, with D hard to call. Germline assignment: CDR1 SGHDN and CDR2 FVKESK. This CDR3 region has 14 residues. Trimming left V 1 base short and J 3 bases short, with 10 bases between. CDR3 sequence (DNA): TGTGCCAGCAGCCAAGTCCCCGGAGTCTACGAGCAGTACTTC. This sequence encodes CASSQVPGVYEQYF. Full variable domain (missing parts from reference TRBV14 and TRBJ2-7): EAGVTQFPSHSVIEKGQTVTLRCDPISGHDNLYWYRRVMGKEIKFLLHFVKESKQDESGMPNNRFLAERTGGTYSTLKVQPAELEDSGVYFCASSQVPGVYEQYFGPGTRLTVT.

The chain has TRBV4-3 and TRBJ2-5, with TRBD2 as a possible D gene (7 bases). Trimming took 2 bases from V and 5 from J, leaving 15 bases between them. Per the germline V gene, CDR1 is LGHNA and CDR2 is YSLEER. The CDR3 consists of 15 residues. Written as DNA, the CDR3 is TGCGCCAGCAGCCAAAGGGGGGGTTTGGGGGAGACCCAGTACTTC. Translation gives CASSQRGGLGETQYF.

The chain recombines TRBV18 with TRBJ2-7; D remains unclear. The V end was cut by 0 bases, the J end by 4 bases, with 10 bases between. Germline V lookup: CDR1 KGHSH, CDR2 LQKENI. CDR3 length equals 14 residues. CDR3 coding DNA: TGTGCCAGCTCACCACCTCGGATACCTTACGAGCAGTACTTC. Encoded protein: CASSPPRIPYEQYF.

For the CDR3, the DNA is TGTGCCAGCAGCTTAGGAGGGAACAAAAACATTCAGTACTTC. As protein: CASSLGGNKNIQYF. This chain joins TRBV7-2 and TRBJ2-4; tentatively, D is TRBD2 (5 bases). V was cut by 1 base and J by 3 bases, with 7 bases left in between. The CDR3 runs 14 residues. The germline CDR1 and CDR2 sequences are SGHTA and FQGNSA.

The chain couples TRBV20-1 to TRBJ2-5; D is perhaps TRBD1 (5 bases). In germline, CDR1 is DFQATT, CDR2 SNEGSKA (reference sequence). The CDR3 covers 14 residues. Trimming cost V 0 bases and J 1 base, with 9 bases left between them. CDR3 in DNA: TGCAGTGCTAGAGACATGACAGCCCAAGAGACCCAGTACTTC. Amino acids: CSARDMTAQETQYF.

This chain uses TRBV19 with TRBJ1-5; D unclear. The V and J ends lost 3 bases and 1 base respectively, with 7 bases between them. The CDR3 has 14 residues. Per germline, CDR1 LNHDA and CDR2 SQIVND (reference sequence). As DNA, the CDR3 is TGTGCCAGTAGTATTCTGGACAGCAATCAGCCCCAGCATTTT. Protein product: CASSILDSNQPQHF.

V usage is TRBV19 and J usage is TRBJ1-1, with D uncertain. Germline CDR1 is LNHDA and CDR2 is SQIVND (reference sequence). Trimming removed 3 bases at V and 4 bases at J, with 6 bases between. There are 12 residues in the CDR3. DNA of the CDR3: TGTGCCAGTAGTATGAGGCTCACTGAAGCTTTCTTT. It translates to CASSMRLTEAFF.

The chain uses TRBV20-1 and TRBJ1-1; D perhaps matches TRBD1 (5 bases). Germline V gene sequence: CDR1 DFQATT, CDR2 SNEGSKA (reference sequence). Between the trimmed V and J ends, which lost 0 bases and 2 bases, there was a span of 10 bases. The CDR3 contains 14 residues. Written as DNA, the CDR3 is TGCAGTGCTAGAGATGGGGCACCTAACACTGAAGCTTTCTTT. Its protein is CSARDGAPNTEAFF.

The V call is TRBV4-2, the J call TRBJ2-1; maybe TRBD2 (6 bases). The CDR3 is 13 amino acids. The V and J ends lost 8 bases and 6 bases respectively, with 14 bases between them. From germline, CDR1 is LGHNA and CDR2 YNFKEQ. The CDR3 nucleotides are TGTGCCAGCGGATTGGGGGAGGCCAATGAGCAGTTCTTC. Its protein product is CASGLGEANEQFF.

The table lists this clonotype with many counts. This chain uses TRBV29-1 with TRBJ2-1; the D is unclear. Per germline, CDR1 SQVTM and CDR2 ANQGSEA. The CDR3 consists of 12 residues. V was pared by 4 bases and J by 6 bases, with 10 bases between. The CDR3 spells CSVGRVGNEQFF. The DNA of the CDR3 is TGCAGCGTTGGGAGAGTTGGCAATGAGCAGTTCTTC.

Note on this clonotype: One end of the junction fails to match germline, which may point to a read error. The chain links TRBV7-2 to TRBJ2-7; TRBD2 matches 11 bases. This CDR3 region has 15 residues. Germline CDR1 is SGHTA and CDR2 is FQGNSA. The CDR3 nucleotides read TGTGCCACCAGCCTCGGGACTAGCGGTGCCTACGAGCAGTACTTC. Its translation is CATSLGTSGAYEQYF.

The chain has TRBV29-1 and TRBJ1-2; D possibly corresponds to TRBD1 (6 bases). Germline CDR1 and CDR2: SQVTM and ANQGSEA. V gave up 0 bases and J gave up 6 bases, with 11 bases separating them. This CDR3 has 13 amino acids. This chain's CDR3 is CSVEDLKGDGYTF. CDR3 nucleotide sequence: TGCAGCGTTGAAGATCTGAAGGGGGATGGCTACACCTTC. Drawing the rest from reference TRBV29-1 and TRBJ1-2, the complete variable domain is SAVISQKPSRDICQRGTSLTIQCQVDSQVTMMFWYRQQPGQSLTLIATANQGSEATYESGFVIDKFPISRPNLTFSTLTVSNMSPEDSSIYLCSVEDLKGDGYTFGSGTRLTVV.

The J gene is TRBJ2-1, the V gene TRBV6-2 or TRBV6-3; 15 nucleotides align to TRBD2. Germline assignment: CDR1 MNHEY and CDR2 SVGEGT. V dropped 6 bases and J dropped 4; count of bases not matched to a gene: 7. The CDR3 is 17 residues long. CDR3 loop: CASSPPGLAGGYNEQFF. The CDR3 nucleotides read TGTGCCAGCAGCCCTCCGGGACTAGCGGGGGGATACAATGAGCAGTTCTTC.

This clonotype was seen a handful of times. The CDR3 nucleotides are TGTGCCAGCAGCGTCCGCGCTGGGGCCAACGTCCTGACTTTC. Translating gives CASSVRAGANVLTF. V and J are TRBV9 and TRBJ2-6; D is ambiguous. The CDR3 runs 14 residues. Germline V lookup: CDR1 SGDLS, CDR2 YYNGEE. Trimming cost V 2 bases and J 2 bases, with 5 bases left between them.

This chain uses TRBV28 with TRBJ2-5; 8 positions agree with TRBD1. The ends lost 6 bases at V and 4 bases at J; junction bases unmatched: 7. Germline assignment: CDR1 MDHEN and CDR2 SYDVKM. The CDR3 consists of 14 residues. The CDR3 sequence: CASSPTGVLETQYF. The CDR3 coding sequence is TGTGCCAGCAGCCCGACAGGGGTTTTAGAGACCCAGTACTTC. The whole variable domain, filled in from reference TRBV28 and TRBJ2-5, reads DVKVTQSSRYLVKRTGEKVFLECVQDMDHENMFWYRQDPGLGLRLIYFSYDVKMKEKGDIPEGYSVSREKKERFSLILESASTNQTSMYLCASSPTGVLETQYFGPGTRLLVL.

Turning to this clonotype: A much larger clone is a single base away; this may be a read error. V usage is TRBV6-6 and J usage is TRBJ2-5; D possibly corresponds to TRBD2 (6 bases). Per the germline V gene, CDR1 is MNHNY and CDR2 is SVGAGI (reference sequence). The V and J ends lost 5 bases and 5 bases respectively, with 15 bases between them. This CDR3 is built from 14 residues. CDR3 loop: CASSPQRVGETQYF. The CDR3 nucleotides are TGTGCCAGCAGTCCCCAGCGGGTGGGGGAGACCCAGTACTTC.

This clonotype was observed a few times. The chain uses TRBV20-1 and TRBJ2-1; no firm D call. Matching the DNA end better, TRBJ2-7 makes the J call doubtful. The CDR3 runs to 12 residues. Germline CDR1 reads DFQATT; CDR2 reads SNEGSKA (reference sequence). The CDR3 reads CSAKFGFNEQYF. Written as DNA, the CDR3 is TGCAGTGCTAAATTTGGTTTCAACGAGCAGTACTTC.